This TCR beta chain was observed in a study of cytomegalovirus exposure and HLA in healthy donors. In the study overall: Earlier, fewer than 140 million unique TCR beta sequences were recovered from roughly 180 million T cells by an analysis.

This clone was seen just once. Its antigen is undetermined. One junction end does not reproduce the germline sequence, and a read error may be involved. Germline V lookup: CDR1 SEHNR, CDR2 FQNEAQ (reference sequence). The CDR3 loop spans 13 amino acids. Study-level points and caveats: Analysis was performed later, and it showed HLA-associated TCR beta chains to be more clonally expanded than equally common others.

PCR amplification relied on 60 Vbeta primers (plus 13 Jbeta primers). As originally analysed: The count from a later analysis was some 80 million unique TCR beta chains, about 10 million of them shared. Sequencing was performed with immunoSEQ multiplex PCR; in TCRdb, only in-frame clones are kept and a portion is missing. The V and J calls and clone size come from that table; D and trimming were worked out from the DNA. The sample yields hundreds of thousands of clones, around 90% seen once. Sample: PBMCs. The receptor's source is a young woman in good health and CMV-seronegative. The chain couples TRBV7-9 to TRBJ2-7; 9 nucleotides align to TRBD1. In nucleotides, the CDR3 is TGTTCCAGCAGCTCATGGACAGGGGACGAGCAGTACTTC. Its translation is CSSSSWTGDEQYF.